This T cell receptor (beta chain) was identified during a study of blood T cell repertoires in COVID-19. Looking at the study overall: Samples representing acute and convalescent COVID-19 were sourced from the United States, Italy and Spain. T cells, B-cell-depleted T cells, or PBMCs supplied cDNA or gDNA.

Assay: immunoSEQ multiplex PCR; the TCRdb copy retains only in-frame clones and omits some. In the table there are over 110,000 clones, more than 75% of which are singletons. With 1 base removed from V and 5 bases from J, the gap between germline ends came to 2 bases. The CDR3 covers 12 residues. Germline V gene data show CDR1 as LGHDT and CDR2 as YNNKEL (reference sequence). This TCR was sampled from a man older than 75 with acute or convalescent COVID-19. The chain carries TRBV3-1 (or the pseudogene TRBV3-2) and TRBJ2-2; D is unclear. Sequenced input: peripheral blood. CDR3 amino acids: CASSQVTGELFF. The CDR3 DNA is TGTGCCAGCAGCCAAGTAACCGGGGAGCTGTTTTTT.